This T cell receptor beta chain was sequenced for a study of cytomegalovirus exposure and HLA in healthy donors. Study-wide points: 150 to 200 TCR beta chains were listed as cytomegalovirus-associated.

Points on this clone: Its matching antigen is unknown.

Only in-frame clones appear in the TCRdb table, and some are missing; sequencing was by immunoSEQ multiplex PCR. The sample carries about 73,000 clones, roughly 96% recorded once. CDR1 and CDR2 from the germline V gene are MNHEY and SMNVEV (reference sequence). Trimming cost V 5 bases and J 6 bases; bases outside gene matches: 10. The CDR3 spans 15 residues. What was sequenced was PBMCs. This chain joins TRBV27 and TRBJ2-1; TRBD1 agrees at 7 bases. This clonotype originated in a man younger than 35 in good health and CMV-seronegative. CDR3 sequence (DNA): TGTGCCAGCAGTCCGACAGGGTGGCCCTCCAATGAGCAGTTCTTC. Protein sequence: CASSPTGWPSNEQFF.